The 10 T cell receptor beta chains below all came from one sample that was sequenced in a study of blood T cells in healthy people across ages. Through a sample-barcoded 5' primer and a J-beta primer mix, a second PCR was run for 7 to 11 cycles. One entry per CDR3 protein, called by TCRdb with MiXCR from the 5' RACE reads. The sample carries 1 million or so distinct CDR3 sequences, over 35% recorded once. Sample: blood. The receptor set was obtained from an older woman in good health.

Worth noting for this clonotype: A much larger clonotype is one base distant, so this may be a read error. This chain joins TRBV3-1 and TRBJ2-5, with D uncertain. CDR3 length equals 14 residues. V dropped 0 bases and J dropped 0 bases, with 5 bases sitting between them. The germline V gene encodes CDR1 LGHDT and CDR2 YNNKEL (reference sequence). The CDR3 sequence: CASSQDYDQETQYF. The CDR3, as DNA: TGTGCCAGCAGCCAAGATTACGACCAAGAGACCCAGTACTTC.

This clonotype has a handful of counts. The chain is built from TRBV29-1 and TRBJ2-1; 9 bases agree with TRBD2. The CDR3 length is 14 residues. Germline V gene sequence: CDR1 SQVTM, CDR2 ANQGSEA. Unmatched junction bases numbered 9, after V lost 4 bases and J lost 8 bases. The CDR3 reads CSVVPLAGRDEQFF. The CDR3 DNA sequence: TGCAGCGTTGTCCCTCTAGCGGGACGAGATGAGCAGTTCTTC.

For this clonotype: One end of the junction fails to match germline, which may point to a read error. The chain employs TRBV4-1 and TRBJ2-7, with 13 bases identical to TRBD2. Germline values: CDR1 MGHRA, CDR2 YSYEKL. The CDR3 contains 18 residues. The CDR3 region is CASSHYLPGTSGTKEQNF. In DNA form, the CDR3 reads TGCGCCAGCAGCCACTACCTACCCGGGACTAGCGGGACCAAGGAGCAGAACTTC.

The rearrangement joins TRBV7-2 to TRBJ2-1, with 12 nucleotides matching TRBD2. V shed 5 bases, J shed 6 bases, and the junction held 5 bases outside the gene matches. Germline loops: CDR1 SGHTA, CDR2 FQGNSA. The CDR3 runs 15 residues. Here the CDR3 DNA reads TGTGCCAGCAGCCTCGGACTAGCGGGGACCAATGAGCAGTTCTTC. Its protein is CASSLGLAGTNEQFF. Full variable domain (remainder filled in from reference TRBV7-2 and TRBJ2-1): GAGVSQSPSNKVTEKGKDVELRCDPISGHTALYWYRQSLGQGLEFLIYFQGNSAPDKSGLPSDRFSAERTGGSVSTLTIQRTQQEDSAVYLCASSLGLAGTNEQFFGPGTRLTVL.

CDR3 bases: TGTGCCAGCAGCCGCCGCGCGCAGGGGGCGAACGGTGAGCAGTACTTC. As protein: CASSRRAQGANGEQYF. The rearrangement uses TRBV4-2 and TRBJ2-7; TRBD1 agrees at 8 bases. V lost 4 bases, J lost 7 bases, and 15 bases stayed unmatched. CDR1 is LGHNA and CDR2 is YNFKEQ in the germline V gene. The CDR3 sequence is 16 residues long.

CDR3 nucleotide sequence: TGTGCCAGCAGCCGATCGCAGGAGCTTATTTCCTACGAGCAGTACTTC. Its protein product is CASSRSQELISYEQYF. This sequence joins TRBV3-1 and TRBJ2-7; D unresolved. Between the trimmed V and J ends, which lost 4 bases and 1 base, there was a span of 17 bases. Germline V CDR1 and CDR2: LGHDT, YNNKEL (reference sequence). This CDR3 is built from 16 residues.

This clonotype occurred once. V is TRBV29-1 and J is TRBJ2-7; D is perhaps TRBD2 (7 bases). Germline values: CDR1 SQVTM, CDR2 ANQGSEA. The V gene lost 7 bases and the J gene lost 7 bases, with 17 bases spanning the gap. The CDR3 has 12 amino acids. CDR3 nucleotide sequence: TGCAGCGCAGACAGGACTAGTAATGAGCAGTACTTC. Translating it yields CSADRTSNEQYF.

A word on this clonotype: An end of the junction differs from the germline gene, which may be a read error. The chain links TRBV28 to TRBJ2-3, with TRBD2 matching over 7 bases. Germline CDR1 MDHEN, CDR2 SYDVKM. This CDR3 has 11 amino acids. The CDR3 DNA reads as TGTGCCACCAGTTCGGGGGGAGCGCAGTATTTT. The encoded protein is CATSSGGAQYF.

This rearrangement joins TRBV7-2 to TRBJ1-5; D gene ambiguous. V gave up 5 bases and J gave up 8 bases, with 13 bases separating them. The germline gives CDR1 SGHTA, CDR2 FQGNSA. The CDR3 extends over 13 amino acids. CDR3 in amino acids: CASSPRSFEPQHF. CDR3 DNA: TGTGCCAGCAGCCCGAGGTCGTTTGAGCCCCAGCATTTT.

CDR3: CASSTTEAFF. The CDR3 nucleotides read TGTGCCAGCAGCACCACTGAAGCTTTCTTT. This chain joins TRBV12-3 or TRBV12-4 and TRBJ1-1; D is undetermined. CDR3 size: 10 residues. Trimming removed 6 bases from V and 4 bases from J, with 3 bases in between.